This T cell receptor beta chain originates from a study of blood T cell repertoires in COVID-19. Study as a whole: Some COVID-19 samples were acute and others convalescent; all came from the United States, Italy and Spain. The cDNA or gDNA used as material had been derived from T cells, B-cell-depleted T cells, or PBMCs.

Data came from immunoSEQ multiplex PCR; TCRdb stores just in-frame clones and leaves some out. Found here are roughly 400,000 clones, 70% to 90% of them singletons; the top ten hold 1.4%. The CDR3 length is 12 residues. CDR1 KGHSH and CDR2 LQKENI come from the germline V gene. The V end lost 3 bases, the J end lost 4 bases, and 6 bases lay between the germline ends. Donors were grouped by their self-reported clinical history. Contact with a PCR-confirmed or clinician-diagnosed COVID-19 case occurred within 2 weeks of entry. The chain has TRBV18 and TRBJ2-5; D unresolved. This TCR derives from a woman aged 18-29 years who had been exposed to COVID-19. The sample taken for sequencing was PBMCs or T cells enriched from blood (not recorded which). In nucleotides, the CDR3 is TGTGCCAGCTCACCGGGCAGAGAGACCCAGTACTTC. Its protein product is CASSPGRETQYF. The complete variable domain, with remaining parts taken from reference TRBV18 and TRBJ2-5, reads NAGVMQNPRHLVRRRGQEARLRCSPMKGHSHVYWYRQLPEEGLKFMVYLQKENIIDESGMPKERFSAEFPKEGPSILRIQQVVRGDSAAYFCASSPGRETQYFGPGTRLLVL.